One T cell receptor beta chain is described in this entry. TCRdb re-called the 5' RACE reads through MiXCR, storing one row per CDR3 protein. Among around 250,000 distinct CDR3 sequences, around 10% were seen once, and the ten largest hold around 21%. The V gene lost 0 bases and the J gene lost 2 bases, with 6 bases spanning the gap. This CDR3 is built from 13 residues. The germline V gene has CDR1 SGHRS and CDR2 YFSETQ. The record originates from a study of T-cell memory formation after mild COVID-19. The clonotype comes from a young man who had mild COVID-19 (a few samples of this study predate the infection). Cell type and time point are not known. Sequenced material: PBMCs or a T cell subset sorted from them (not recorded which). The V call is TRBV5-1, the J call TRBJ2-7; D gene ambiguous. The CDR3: CASSLAPTYEQYV. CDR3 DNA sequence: TGCGCCAGCAGCTTGGCCCCAACCTACGAGCAGTACGTC.